The 8 T cell receptor beta chains below all came from one sample that was sequenced in a study of a mutant IDH1 vaccine in newly diagnosed glioma (dated by TCRdb to the early 2020s). The sample's time point, from its label and the paper: week 23, last vaccination. A 20-mer mutant IDH1 peptide at 300 micrograms in Montanide made up each vaccine dose, which was injected subcutaneously together with topical imiquimod. The library came from the immunoSEQ multiplex PCR assay. This immuneACCESS table, as held by TCRdb, lists in-frame sequences with V and J called but not all clones. Of the missing ones, under half trace to an unresolved V gene in checked studies; the others have no known cause. Recorded for this sample are about 64,000 clones; 70% to 90% of them occurred a single time. In total, the top ten clones hold 4% of the sample. The antigens these receptors bind are not known. Sequencing used PBMCs, obtained from a glioma patient whose treatment included an IDH1 peptide vaccine. Receptor source: a man aged 25 to 40 with glioma.

The rearrangement links TRBV30 to TRBJ1-4; weak D call: TRBD1 (6 bases). Trimming shortened V by 2 bases and J by 7 bases, and 14 bases separated the two germline ends. CDR1 is GTSNPN, CDR2 SVGIG, per germline (reference sequence). The CDR3 length is 14 residues. CDR3 sequence (DNA): TGTGCCTGGAGTAGGGACAAGGGTCGTGAAAAACTGTTTTTT. Residues: CAWSRDKGREKLFF.

CDR3 nucleotide sequence: TGTGCCAGCAGCGTAGAGCAGCGGGGGGTCCAAGAGACCCAGTACTTC. Residues: CASSVEQRGVQETQYF. The chain recombines TRBV9 with TRBJ2-5; 9 nucleotides line up with TRBD2. The V and J ends lost 0 bases and 1 base, in that order; junction bases with no gene match: 4. The CDR3 is 16 amino acids. Germline V gives CDR1 SGDLS, CDR2 YYNGEE. The variable domain in full, with the rest retrieved from reference TRBV9 and TRBJ2-5, is DSGVTQTPKHLITATGQRVTLRCSPRSGDLSVYWYQQSLDQGLQFLIQYYNGEERAKGNILERFSAQQFPDLHSELNLSSLELGDSALYFCASSVEQRGVQETQYFGPGTRLLVL.

The CDR3 bases are TGTGCCAGCAGACCCGGGACAGGGGGGTCTTGGGAAAAACTGTTTTTT. Residues: CASRPGTGGSWEKLFF. The chain combines TRBV2 with TRBJ1-4; 11 bases match TRBD1. This CDR3 spans 16 amino acids. The V gene's germline CDR1 is SNHLY and CDR2 FYNNEI. V trimming: 6 bases; J trimming: 8 bases; junction bases outside the gene matches: 11.

This clone appeared a single time. The V call is TRBV4-2, the J call TRBJ2-5, with 11 bases lining up with TRBD1. V lost 3 bases, J lost 1 base, and 10 bases stayed unmatched. This CDR3 spans 18 amino acids. Germline-derived CDR1 and CDR2 are LGHNA and YNFKEQ. The DNA for the CDR3 is TGTGCCAGCAGCCACCACATGGACAGGGGGCCGTTCCAAGAGACCCAGTACTTC. Translation gives CASSHHMDRGPFQETQYF.

Points on this clone: The junction shows a germline mismatch at one end, possibly a read error. The genes are TRBV10-3 and TRBJ1-1; D unresolved. Germline loops: CDR1 ENHRY, CDR2 SYGVKD. The CDR3 has 13 residues. This CDR3 reads CASSSQWNTEAFF. The CDR3 DNA sequence: TGTGCCAGCAGTTCCCAATGGAACACTGAAGCTTTCTTT.

This clone appeared once. This chain joins TRBV7-8 and TRBJ2-3; D is uncertain. The CDR3 has 14 residues. Germline V gene lookup returns CDR1 SGHVS and CDR2 FQNEAQ. V lost 2 bases and J lost 2, with 8 bases in between. The DNA of the CDR3 is TGTGCCAGCAGCTTAAGAGCTATCACAGATACGCAGTATTTT. This codes for CASSLRAITDTQYF. Based on the CDR3 plus reference TRBV7-8 and TRBJ2-3, the full variable domain is GAGVSQSPRYKVAKRGQDVALRCDPISGHVSLFWYQQALGQGPEFLTYFQNEAQLDKSGLPSDRFFAERPEGSVSTLKIQRTQQEDSAVYLCASSLRAITDTQYFGPGTRLTVL.

The V and J genes are TRBV29-1 and TRBJ1-2; D gene uncertain. V was shortened by 5 bases and J by 1 base, with 8 bases between the two germline ends. Germline V gives CDR1 SQVTM, CDR2 ANQGSEA. The CDR3 has 12 amino acids. The CDR3, as DNA: TGCAGCGTTTCCTCAGATAACTATGGCTACACCTTC. Encoded protein: CSVSSDNYGYTF.

The chain combines TRBV7-8 with TRBJ2-3; 8 nucleotides line up with TRBD2. V lost 3 bases to trimming and J lost 0 bases; unmatched junction nucleotides: 8. Germline lookup yields CDR1 SGHVS and CDR2 FQNEAQ. The CDR3 covers 17 residues. CDR3 sequence: CASSFRLAKESTDTQYF. CDR3 sequence (DNA): TGTGCCAGCAGCTTCAGACTAGCGAAGGAAAGCACAGATACGCAGTATTTT.